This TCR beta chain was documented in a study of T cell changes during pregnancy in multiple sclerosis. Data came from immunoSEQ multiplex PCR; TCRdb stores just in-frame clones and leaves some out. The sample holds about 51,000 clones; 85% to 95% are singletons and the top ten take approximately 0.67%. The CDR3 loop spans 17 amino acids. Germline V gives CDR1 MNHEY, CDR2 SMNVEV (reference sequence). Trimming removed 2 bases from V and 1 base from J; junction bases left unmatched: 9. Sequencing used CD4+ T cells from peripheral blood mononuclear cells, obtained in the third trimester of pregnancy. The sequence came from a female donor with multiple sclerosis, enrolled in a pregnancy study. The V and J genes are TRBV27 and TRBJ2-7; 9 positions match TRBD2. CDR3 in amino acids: CASSLGPGLAGSYEQYF. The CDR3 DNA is TGTGCCAGCAGTTTAGGCCCGGGGCTAGCGGGATCCTACGAGCAGTACTTC.